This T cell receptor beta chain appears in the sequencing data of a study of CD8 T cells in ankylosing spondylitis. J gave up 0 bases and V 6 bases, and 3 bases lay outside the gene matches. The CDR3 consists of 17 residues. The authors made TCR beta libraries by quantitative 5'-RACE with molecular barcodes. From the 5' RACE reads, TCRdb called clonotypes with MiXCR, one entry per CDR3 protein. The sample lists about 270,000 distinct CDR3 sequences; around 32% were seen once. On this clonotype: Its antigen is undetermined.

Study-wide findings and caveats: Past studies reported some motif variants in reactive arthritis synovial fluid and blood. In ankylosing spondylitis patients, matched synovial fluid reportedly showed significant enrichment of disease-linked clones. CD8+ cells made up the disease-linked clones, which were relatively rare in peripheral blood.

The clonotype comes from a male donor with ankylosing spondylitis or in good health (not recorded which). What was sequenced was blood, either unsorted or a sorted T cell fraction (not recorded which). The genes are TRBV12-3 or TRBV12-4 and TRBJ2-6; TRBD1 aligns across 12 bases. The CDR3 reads CASRGDRGLSGANVLTF. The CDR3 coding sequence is TGTGCCAGCAGGGGGGACAGGGGGCTCTCTGGGGCCAACGTCCTGACTTTC.